This T cell receptor beta chain was observed in a study of blood T cell repertoires in COVID-19. Individuals drawn from 20 to 25 US areas were roughly 18 to 89 years old. Repertoires were generated with immunoSEQ multiplex PCR, while TCRdb's copy carries only in-frame clones and drops some. The sample consists of hundreds of thousands of clones, 85% to 90% of them appearing once. The V gene's germline CDR1 is LNHDA and CDR2 SQIVND (reference sequence). The CDR3 is 15 amino acids. Trimming removed 5 bases at V and 0 bases at J, with 11 bases between. Sequencing was done on a sample of PBMCs or T cells enriched from blood (not recorded which). The chain employs TRBV19 and TRBJ1-3, with D hard to call. The sequence was collected from a man aged 35-49 years who had recovered from COVID-19. The CDR3 bases are TGTGCCAGTAGTCTGCAGGTCGGCTCTGGAAACACCATATATTTT. Protein sequence: CASSLQVGSGNTIYF. The variable domain in full, with the rest retrieved from reference TRBV19 and TRBJ1-3, is DGGITQSPKYLFRKEGQNVTLSCEQNLNHDAMYWYRQDPGQGLRLIYYSQIVNDFQKGDIAEGYSVSREKKESFPLTVTSAQKNPTAFYLCASSLQVGSGNTIYFGEGSWLTVV.